The subject of this entry is one T cell receptor beta chain. Germline and junction disagree at one end, which may indicate a read error. The data belong to a study of control samples from healthy donors and cancer patients. TCRdb keeps only in-frame clones here, not all; method: immunoSEQ multiplex PCR. The repertoire consists of 90,000 or so clones, with roughly 80% occurring once and the leading ten covering approximately 19%. Germline loops: CDR1 SGHRS, CDR2 YFSETQ. The length of the CDR3 is 15 residues. Sequences were obtained from blood. The sequence came from a man aged 25 to 45 in good health. The J gene is TRBJ2-5, the V gene TRBV5-1, with 11 nucleotides matching TRBD2. CDR3 sequence: CASSFSGGAFETQYF. CDR3 bases: TGCGCCAGCAGCTTTAGCGGGGGGGCCTTTGAGACCCAATACTTC. The full variable domain, rest sourced from reference TRBV5-1 and TRBJ2-5, is KAGVTQTPRYLIKTRGQQVTLSCSPISGHRSVSWYQQTPGQGLQFLFEYFSETQRNKGNFPGRFSGRQFSNSRSEMNVSTLELGDSALYLCASSFSGGAFETQYFGPGTRLLVL.